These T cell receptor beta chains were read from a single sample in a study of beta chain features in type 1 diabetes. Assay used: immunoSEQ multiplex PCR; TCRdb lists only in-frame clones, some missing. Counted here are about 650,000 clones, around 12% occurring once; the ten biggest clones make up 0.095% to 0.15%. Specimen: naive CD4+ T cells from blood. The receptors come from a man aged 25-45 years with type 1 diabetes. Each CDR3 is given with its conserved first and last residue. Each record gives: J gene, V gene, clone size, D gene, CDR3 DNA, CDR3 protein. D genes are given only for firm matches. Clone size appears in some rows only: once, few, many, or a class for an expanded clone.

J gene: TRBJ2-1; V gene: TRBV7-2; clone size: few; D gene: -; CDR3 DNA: TGTGCCAGCAGCACTGCCTTCAAAGGGGTGGAACAGTTCTTC; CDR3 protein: CASSTAFKGVEQFF
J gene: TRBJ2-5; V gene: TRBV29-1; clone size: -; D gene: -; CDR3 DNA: TGCAGCGTGGCCCGGGGGGCAGCAAGTCAAGAGACCCAGTACTTC; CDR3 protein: CSVARGAASQETQYF
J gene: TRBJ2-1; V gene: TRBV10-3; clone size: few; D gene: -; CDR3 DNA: TGTGCCATCAGGGGATTACAGGCTGATGAGCAGTTCTTC; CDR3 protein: CAIRGLQADEQFF
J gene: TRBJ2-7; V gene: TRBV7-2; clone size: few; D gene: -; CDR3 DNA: TGTGCCAGCAGCCCGACCAGGGGCGCGGGGGACTACGAGCAGTACTTC; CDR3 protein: CASSPTRGAGDYEQYF
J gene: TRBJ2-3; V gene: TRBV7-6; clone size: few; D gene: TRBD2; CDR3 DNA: TGTGCCAGCAGCCGCGGACTAGCGGGGGCCACAGATACGCAGTATTTT; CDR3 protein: CASSRGLAGATDTQYF
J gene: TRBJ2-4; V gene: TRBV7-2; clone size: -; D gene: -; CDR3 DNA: TGTGCCAGCAGCCCCACGTCGGGGCAGTCCAAAAACATTCAGTACTTC; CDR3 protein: CASSPTSGQSKNIQYF
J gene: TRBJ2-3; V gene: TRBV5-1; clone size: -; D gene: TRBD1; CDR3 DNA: TGCGCCAGCAGCTTATTCGGACAGGGGGGCACAGATACGCAGTATTTT; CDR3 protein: CASSLFGQGGTDTQYF
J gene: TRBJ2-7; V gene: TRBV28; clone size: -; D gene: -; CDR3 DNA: TGTGCCAGCAGTTTATCGCAGAGGACCTACGAGCAGTACTTC; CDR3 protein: CASSLSQRTYEQYF
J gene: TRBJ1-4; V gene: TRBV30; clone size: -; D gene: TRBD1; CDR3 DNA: TGTGCCTGGAGTGTACTGGGACAGGGTAATGAAAAACTGTTTTTT; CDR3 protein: CAWSVLGQGNEKLFF
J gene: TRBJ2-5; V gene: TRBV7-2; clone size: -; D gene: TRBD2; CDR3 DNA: TGTGCCAGCAGCCCAACTAGCGGGACCCAGTACTTC; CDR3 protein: CASSPTSGTQYF
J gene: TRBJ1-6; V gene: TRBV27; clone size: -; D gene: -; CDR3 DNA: TGTGCCAGCAGTTTGGACAGAGGTAATTCACCCCTCCACTTT; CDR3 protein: CASSLDRGNSPLHF
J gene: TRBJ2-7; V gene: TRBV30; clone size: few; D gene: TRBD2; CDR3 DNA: TGTGCCTGGAGCGCCGGGACTAGCGGGGAGGAGCAGTACTTC; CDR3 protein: CAWSAGTSGEEQYF
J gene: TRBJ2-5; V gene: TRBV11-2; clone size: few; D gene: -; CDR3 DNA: TGTGCCAGCAGCCCGCAAGAGACCCAGTACTTC; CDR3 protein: CASSPQETQYF
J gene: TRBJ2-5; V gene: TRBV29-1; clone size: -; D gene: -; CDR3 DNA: TGCAGCGTCGAAGAGCTGGCCCTTCGGGAGACCCAGTACTTC; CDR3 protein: CSVEELALRETQYF
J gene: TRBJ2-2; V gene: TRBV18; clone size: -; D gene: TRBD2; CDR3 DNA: TGTGCCAGCTCACCCCTAGCGGGGGGGCCATTCGGGGAGCTGTTTTTT; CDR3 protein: CASSPLAGGPFGELFF
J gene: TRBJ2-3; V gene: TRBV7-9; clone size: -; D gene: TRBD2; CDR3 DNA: TGTGCCAGCAGCGAATTGACGGGGGGGCCAGATACGCAGTATTTT; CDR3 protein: CASSELTGGPDTQYF
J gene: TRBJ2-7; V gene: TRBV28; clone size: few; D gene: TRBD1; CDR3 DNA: TGTGCCAGCAGTGCGGGACAGGAGACCTCCTACGAGCAGTACTTC; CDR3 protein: CASSAGQETSYEQYF
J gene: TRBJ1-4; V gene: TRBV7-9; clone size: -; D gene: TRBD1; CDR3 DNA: TGTGCCAGCAGCTCACCGACAGGGACTAATGAAAAACTGTTTTTT; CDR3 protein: CASSSPTGTNEKLFF
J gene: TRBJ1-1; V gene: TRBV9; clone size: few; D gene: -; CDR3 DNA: TGTGCCAGCAGCGTAGGTCAGTTGAACACTGAAGCTTTCTTT; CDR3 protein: CASSVGQLNTEAFF
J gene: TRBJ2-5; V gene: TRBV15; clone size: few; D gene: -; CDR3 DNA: TGTGCCACGATGCAATGGGAGACCCAGTACTTC; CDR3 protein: CATMQWETQYF
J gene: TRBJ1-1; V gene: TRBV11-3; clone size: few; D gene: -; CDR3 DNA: TGTGCCAGCAGCTTAGGCAGGGGCTCCATGAACACTGAAGCTTTCTTT; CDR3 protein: CASSLGRGSMNTEAFF
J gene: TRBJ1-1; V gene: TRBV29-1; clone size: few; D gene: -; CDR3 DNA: TGCAGCGCCAATGAGGCACGGGGAATCACTGAAGCTTTCTTT; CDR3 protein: CSANEARGITEAFF
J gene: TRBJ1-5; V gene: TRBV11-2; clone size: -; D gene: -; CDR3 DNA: TGTGCCAGCAGCGAAAGGACGGAGTCAAATCAGCCCCAGCATTTT; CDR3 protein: CASSERTESNQPQHF
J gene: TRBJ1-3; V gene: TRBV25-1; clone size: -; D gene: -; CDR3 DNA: TGTGCCAGCACAGGGACCCCATCTGGAAACACCATATATTTT; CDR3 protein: CASTGTPSGNTIYF
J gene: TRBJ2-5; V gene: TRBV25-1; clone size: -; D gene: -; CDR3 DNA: TGTGCCAGCAGTGAGGTGGGGGCGTTTCAAGAGACCCAGTACTTC; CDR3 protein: CASSEVGAFQETQYF
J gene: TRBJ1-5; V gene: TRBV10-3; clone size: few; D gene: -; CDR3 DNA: TGTGCCATCAGTGAGTCGCAGGAGAATCAGCCCCAGCATTTT; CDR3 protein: CAISESQENQPQHF
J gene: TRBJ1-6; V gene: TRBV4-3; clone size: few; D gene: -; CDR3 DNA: TGCGCCAGCAGCCAAGAGGGAGTGCGTAGATCACCCCTCCACTTT; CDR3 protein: CASSQEGVRRSPLHF
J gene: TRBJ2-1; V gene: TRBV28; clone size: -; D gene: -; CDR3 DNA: TGTGCCAGCAGTTCCGACGGGCTTAGCTCCTACAATGAGCAGTTCTTC; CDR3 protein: CASSSDGLSSYNEQFF